This paragraph reports one T cell receptor (beta chain). The antigen remains unidentified. The record originates from a study of cytomegalovirus exposure and HLA in healthy donors. Study-wide context: Sequencing of 150 million to 200 million T cells in an earlier analysis found under 120 million unique TCR beta sequences.

The CDR3 covers 15 residues. V was clipped by 8 bases and J by 5 bases, with 21 bases between them. Looked up from germline, CDR1 is MNHNS and CDR2 is SASEGT. Regarding the study as a whole: As a later analysis revealed, the rate of TCR association differed by HLA locus, with DRB1 most and HLA-C fewest. V segments that were indistinguishable, TRBV6-2 and TRBV6-3 among them, were omitted from analysis. When analyzed later, a missense DCLRE1C variant was found to be linked to TCR beta V- and J-gene trimming.

It was with 60 Vbeta and 13 Jbeta primers that the PCR ran. Profiled with immunoSEQ multiplex PCR; TCRdb holds only in-frame clones, not every one. The sample holds more than 100,000 clones, 74% seen once. The specimen sequenced was PBMCs. The V and J genes are TRBV6-1 and TRBJ2-5, with D perhaps TRBD1 (5 bases). This TCR was sampled from a woman in her forties or fifties in good health and CMV-seropositive. The CDR3 sequence is CASDPRARVGETQYF. The DNA for the CDR3 is TGTGCCAGCGACCCCAGGGCAAGGGTAGGGGAGACCCAGTACTTC.